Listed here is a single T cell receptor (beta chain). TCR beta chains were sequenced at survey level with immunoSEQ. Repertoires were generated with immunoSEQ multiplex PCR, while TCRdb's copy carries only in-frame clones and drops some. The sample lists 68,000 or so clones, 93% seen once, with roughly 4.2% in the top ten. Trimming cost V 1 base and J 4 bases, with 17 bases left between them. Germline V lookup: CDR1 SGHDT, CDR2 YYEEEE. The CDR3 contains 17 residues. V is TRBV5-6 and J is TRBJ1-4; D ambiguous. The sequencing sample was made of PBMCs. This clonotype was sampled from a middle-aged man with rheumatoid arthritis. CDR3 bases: TGTGCCAGCAGCTTGATGAACGAGGGCTTCCTTAATGAAAAACTGTTTTTT. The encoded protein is CASSLMNEGFLNEKLFF.